The source of this T cell receptor (beta chain) is a study of blood T cell repertoires in COVID-19. This clone appeared a single time. Germline-derived CDR1 and CDR2 are MNHEY and SVGAGI. The trim removed 5 bases at V and 11 bases at J, leaving 15 bases unmatched. The CDR3 consists of 15 residues. Only in-frame clones appear in the TCRdb table, and some are missing; sequencing was by immunoSEQ multiplex PCR. The top ten hold around 39% of the sample, which has about 4,300 clones, more than 75% seen once. Sequencing used peripheral blood. This TCR derives from a human donor with active or convalescent COVID-19. The donor label of this sample is uncertain. The rearrangement links TRBV6-5 to TRBJ1-1, with TRBD1 matching 9 bases. The CDR3 sequence: CASSPRQGVISRAFF. In DNA form, the CDR3 reads TGTGCCAGCAGTCCTCGACAGGGGGTAATTTCAAGGGCTTTCTTT.